The subject of this entry is one TCR beta chain. The data were obtained in a study of cytomegalovirus exposure and HLA in healthy donors. For the study at large: Earlier results showed 117 million unique TCR beta sequences derived from around 170 million T cells.

The CDR3 is made up of 15 amino acids. V dropped 1 base and J dropped 0 bases, with 7 bases sitting between them. Germline V lookup: CDR1 SGHVS, CDR2 FQNEAQ. PCR was performed using 60 Vbeta and 13 Jbeta primers. Clones were read by immunoSEQ multiplex PCR, and TCRdb kept only the in-frame ones, dropping some. The table records over 130,000 clones, around 78% of them present only once. The V call is TRBV7-8, the J call TRBJ2-4; maybe TRBD2 (6 bases). The sequenced sample was PBMCs. This TCR was sampled from a woman aged 40 to 50 in good health and CMV-seropositive. In DNA form, the CDR3 reads TGTGCCAGCAGCTTAGGGGGACTAGCCAAAAACATTCAGTACTTC. Translating gives CASSLGGLAKNIQYF.